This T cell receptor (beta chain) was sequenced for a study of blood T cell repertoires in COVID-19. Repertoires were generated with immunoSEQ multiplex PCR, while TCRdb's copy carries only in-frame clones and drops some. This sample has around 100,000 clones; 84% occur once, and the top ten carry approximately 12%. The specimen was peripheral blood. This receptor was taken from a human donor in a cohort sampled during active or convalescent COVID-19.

Here the CDR3 DNA reads TGTGCCAGTAGTATAGTTGGGGGAGGAGTGGCAGAGACCCAGTACTTC. It yields the protein CASSIVGGGVAETQYF. The genes are TRBV19 and TRBJ2-5; TRBD2 might be the D (6 bases). Germline loops: CDR1 LNHDA, CDR2 SQIVND (reference sequence). V was cut by 1 base and J by 4 bases, with 16 bases left in between. The CDR3 is made up of 16 amino acids.